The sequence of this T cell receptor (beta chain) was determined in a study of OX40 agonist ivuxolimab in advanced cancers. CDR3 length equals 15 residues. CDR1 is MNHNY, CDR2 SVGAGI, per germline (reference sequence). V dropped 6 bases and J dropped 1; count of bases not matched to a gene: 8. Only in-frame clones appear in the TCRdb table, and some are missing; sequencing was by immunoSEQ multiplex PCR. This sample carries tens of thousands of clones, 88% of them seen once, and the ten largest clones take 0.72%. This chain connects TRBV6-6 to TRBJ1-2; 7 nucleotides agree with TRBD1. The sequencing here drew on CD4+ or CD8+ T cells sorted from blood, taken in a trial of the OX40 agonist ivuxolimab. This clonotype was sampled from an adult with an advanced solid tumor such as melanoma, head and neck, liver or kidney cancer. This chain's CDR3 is CASRPIRDSNYGYTF. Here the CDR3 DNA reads TGTGCCAGCAGACCAATCAGGGACAGTAACTATGGCTACACCTTC.